Here is one T cell receptor beta chain with its context. In the original workflow: By means of reference gene primer amplification, nucleated cell counts were estimated. Sequencing was performed with immunoSEQ multiplex PCR; in TCRdb, only in-frame clones are kept and a portion is missing. V, J and clone size are those of that table, while D and trimming were read from the DNA. This sample has 150,000 to 190,000 clones, with about nine tenths found just once. The data belong to a study of blood T cell repertoires in COVID-19. Study-wide background: COVID-19 samples from acute and convalescent phases originated in the United States, Italy and Spain. PBMCs, B-cell-depleted T cells, or T cells provided the cDNA or gDNA that made up the material.

Sample: peripheral blood. The receptor was derived from a woman in her 70s with acute or convalescent COVID-19.

In nucleotides, the CDR3 is TGTGCCAGCAGCTCACGGTTCTCTGGAAACACCATATATTTT. Residues: CASSSRFSGNTIYF. The chain links TRBV9 to TRBJ1-3; no firm D call. The V and J ends lost 4 bases and 0 bases respectively, with 8 bases between them. This CDR3 is 14 amino acids long. Germline CDR1 is SGDLS and CDR2 is YYNGEE.